The 7 T cell receptor beta chains below all came from one sample that was sequenced in a study of technical replicates of blood from a handful of donors. Some clones are missing from TCRdb's copy, which holds only in-frame ones; the method was immunoSEQ multiplex PCR. The sample carries 75,000 to 100,000 clones, roughly 94% recorded once. Sequencing used T cells isolated from PBMCs. These TCRs come from a human donor in good health.

The rearrangement links TRBV19 to TRBJ1-2, with D possibly being TRBD1 (5 bases). Per germline, CDR1 LNHDA and CDR2 SQIVND (reference sequence). Trimming left V 0 bases short and J 7 bases short, with 15 bases between. The CDR3 runs to 15 residues. In DNA, the CDR3 is TGTGCCAGTAGTATAGATCGCCAGCCTCAGGGTGGCTACACCTTC. Translating gives CASSIDRQPQGGYTF.

This chain connects TRBV4-1 to TRBJ2-7; 7 bases map to TRBD2. The junction had 14 bases not matched to a gene; V was cut back by 0 bases and J by 0 bases. This CDR3 is 19 amino acids long. Germline V gene lookup returns CDR1 MGHRA and CDR2 YSYEKL. This CDR3 is CASSQDFGLADKYSYEQYF. The CDR3 DNA reads TGCGCCAGCAGCCAAGACTTTGGGCTAGCGGACAAATACTCCTACGAGCAGTACTTC.

This sequence joins TRBV29-1 and TRBJ1-2, with a possible D match to TRBD1 (5 bases). Germline V CDR1 and CDR2: SQVTM, ANQGSEA. With 4 bases removed from V and 4 bases from J, the gap between germline ends came to 13 bases. This CDR3 comprises 13 residues. The CDR3 DNA reads as TGCAGCGTTGTGGGGCAACTCGGCTATGGCTACACCTTC. This sequence encodes CSVVGQLGYGYTF.

The chain has TRBV28 and TRBJ2-3, with D hard to call. This CDR3 has 12 residues. Trimming cost V 3 bases and J 10 bases, with 11 bases left between them. Per the germline V gene, CDR1 is MDHEN and CDR2 is SYDVKM. This chain's CDR3 is CASSLQVSAQYF. CDR3 DNA sequence: TGTGCCAGCAGTTTGCAGGTTTCTGCGCAGTATTTT.

The rearrangement uses TRBV2 and TRBJ1-1; D unclear. The CDR3 is 14 residues long. Trimming removed 7 bases from V and 1 base from J, with 13 bases in between. Germline values: CDR1 SNHLY, CDR2 FYNNEI. This CDR3 reads CASTLHSGNTEAFF. DNA of the CDR3: TGTGCCAGCACCCTTCATTCGGGGAACACTGAAGCTTTCTTT.

The chain couples TRBV29-1 to TRBJ1-4, with D possibly TRBD1 on 6 matching bases. CDR3 size: 15 residues. CDR1 and CDR2 (germline): SQVTM, ANQGSEA. Trimming removed 5 bases at V and 0 bases at J, with 13 bases between. The CDR3 region has the DNA TGCAGCGTTTCCGGGACAAGAACAACTAATGAAAAACTGTTTTTT. Encoded protein: CSVSGTRTTNEKLFF.

The V call is TRBV6-1, the J call TRBJ2-1; 10 nucleotides line up with TRBD2. Per germline, CDR1 MNHNS and CDR2 SASEGT. V trimming: 0 bases; J trimming: 7 bases; junction bases outside the gene matches: 12. The CDR3 contains 18 residues. The CDR3 here is CASSEAGVVAGGPNEQFF. CDR3 DNA sequence: TGTGCCAGCAGTGAAGCCGGGGTAGTAGCGGGAGGCCCTAATGAGCAGTTCTTC.